Shown below are 3 T cell receptor beta chains from a single sample sequenced in a study of blood T cells in healthy people across ages. Sample-barcoded 5' priming and a J-beta primer mix drove a second PCR of about 7 to 12 cycles. A single record per CDR3 protein comes from TCRdb applying MiXCR to the 5' RACE reads. The sample records 2 million or so distinct CDR3 sequences, about 50% being singletons. Sequencing was performed on blood. Every receptor here comes from a woman aged 40-49 years in good health.

The rearrangement joins TRBV10-3 to TRBJ2-7; 10 bases are a match to TRBD2. Judging by the DNA end, TRBJ2-5 fits better; the J call may be wrong. Germline assignment: CDR1 ENHRY and CDR2 SYGVKD. This CDR3 has 16 amino acids. The CDR3 spells CAISEPGLAGDETQYF. In nucleotides, the CDR3 is TGTGCCATCAGTGAACCGGGGCTAGCGGGGGACGAGACCCAGTACTTC.

This chain uses TRBV11-1 with TRBJ2-1; the D is unclear. Trimming removed 5 bases at V and 9 bases at J, with 14 bases between. The CDR3 consists of 13 residues. From germline, CDR1 is SGHAT and CDR2 FQDESV (reference sequence). Here the CDR3 DNA reads TGTGCCAGCAGCCCCTTTAGAAGACCTGAGCAGTTCTTC. Translated: CASSPFRRPEQFF.

In its sample, this clonotype was seen a few times. The V call is TRBV20-1, the J call TRBJ2-3, with 8 bases lining up with TRBD2. The germline V gene has CDR1 DFQATT and CDR2 SNEGSKA (reference sequence). V gave up 6 bases and J gave up 7 bases; unmatched junction bases: 12. The CDR3 runs to 14 residues. This CDR3 is CSALAGTSLNTQYF. CDR3 nucleotides: TGCAGTGCCCTAGCTGGGACTAGTCTTAATACGCAGTATTTT.